Listed here are 10 T cell receptor beta chains from one sample, sequenced in a study of blood T cell repertoires in COVID-19. Sequencing used immunoSEQ multiplex PCR; TCRdb keeps in-frame clones, though not all of them. Found here are 130,000 or so clones, about 86% of them singletons; the top ten hold over 5%. The sample was peripheral blood. The receptors were sampled from a man older than 75 with active or convalescent COVID-19.

CDR3 bases: TGTGCCAGCAGCTTAGGGACAGGGTTCACCGGGGAGCTGTTTTTT. This translates into CASSLGTGFTGELFF. This chain connects TRBV7-3 to TRBJ2-2; 9 bases fit TRBD1. The CDR3 spans 15 residues. After removal of 2 bases from V and 4 bases from J, the junction contained 2 bases not matched to a gene. CDR1 is SGHTA, CDR2 FQGTGA, per germline.

This clone was observed once. The chain joins TRBV4-1 to TRBJ1-4; no reliable D call. V was pared by 1 base and J by 4 bases, with 10 bases between. From germline, CDR1 is MGHRA and CDR2 YSYEKL. The CDR3 has 15 amino acids. CDR3 region: CASSQGRPGNEKLFF. The CDR3, as DNA: TGCGCCAGCAGCCAAGGGCGGCCGGGTAATGAAAAACTGTTTTTT.

This clone appeared a few times. The CDR3 nucleotides are TGTGCCAGCAGCTTGGTCGGGGGGGGCACAGATACGCAGTATTTT. Translating it yields CASSLVGGGTDTQYF. V gene TRBV5-6 combines with J gene TRBJ2-3; 8 bases agree with TRBD2. The junction had 1 base not matched to a gene; V was cut back by 0 bases and J by 1 base. Germline V gives CDR1 SGHDT, CDR2 YYEEEE. The CDR3 has 15 residues.

V usage is TRBV5-1 and J usage is TRBJ2-3; 7 bases agree with TRBD1. V lost 4 bases, J lost 6 bases, and 11 bases stayed unmatched. CDR1 is SGHRS and CDR2 is YFSETQ in the germline V gene. CDR3 length: 15 amino acids. CDR3: CASSLNGQARDTQYF. The CDR3 region has the DNA TGCGCCAGCAGCCTAAATGGACAGGCTCGGGATACGCAGTATTTT.

V usage is TRBV30 and J usage is TRBJ2-7; D is possibly TRBD2 (5 bases). There are 12 residues in the CDR3. V was cut by 0 bases and J by 6 bases, with 9 bases left in between. Germline assignment: CDR1 GTSNPN and CDR2 SVGIG (reference sequence). CDR3 nucleotides: TGTGCCTGGAGTGTAACCGGGGTCGAGCAGTACTTC. Translation: CAWSVTGVEQYF.

The chain employs TRBV6-2 or TRBV6-3 and TRBJ1-6; D may be TRBD1 (6 bases). Trimming left V 2 bases short and J 9 bases short, with 23 bases between. Looked up from germline, CDR1 is MNHEY and CDR2 is SVGEGT. The CDR3 totals 18 residues. CDR3 nucleotides: TGTGCCAGCAGTTACCCATCTACAGGGACGGCCTTGAGTTCACCCCTCCACTTT. This codes for CASSYPSTGTALSSPLHF.

The rearrangement uses TRBV6-5 and TRBJ2-2; a possible D gene is TRBD1 (6 bases). This CDR3 spans 15 amino acids. Per the germline V gene, CDR1 is MNHEY and CDR2 is SVGAGI. Trimming took 2 bases from V and 5 from J, leaving 12 bases between them. CDR3 nucleotide sequence: TGTGCCAGCAGTTACCGAACCAGGGGAACCGGGGAGCTGTTTTTT. Protein: CASSYRTRGTGELFF.

This clone was recorded a few times. The chain employs TRBV4-2 and TRBJ1-2, with TRBD1 matching over 8 bases. Germline trimming cut 0 bases from V and 8 bases from J; bases unmatched to any gene: 11. CDR3 length: 16 residues. Germline assignment: CDR1 LGHNA and CDR2 YNFKEQ. The CDR3 DNA is TGTGCCAGCAGCCAAGATCGGCAGGGGGCGGACGGGGGCTACACCTTC. Translating it yields CASSQDRQGADGGYTF.

V usage is TRBV2 and J usage is TRBJ2-7; D gene unclear. CDR1 is SNHLY, CDR2 FYNNEI, per germline. Trimming removed 7 bases at V and 3 bases at J, with 7 bases between. The CDR3 length is 11 residues. In DNA, the CDR3 is TGTGCCAGCAAATACAGCTACGAGCAGTACTTC. It translates to CASKYSYEQYF. The variable domain in full, with the rest retrieved from reference TRBV2 and TRBJ2-7, is EPEVTQTPSHQVTQMGQEVILRCVPISNHLYFYWYRQILGQKVEFLVSFYNNEISEKSEIFDDQFSVERPDGSNFTLKIRSTKLEDSAMYFCASKYSYEQYFGPGTRLTVT.

In DNA form, the CDR3 reads TGTGCCAGCAGCTCTCTACAGGGTGGGCGAGGCACAGATACGCAGTATTTT. Its protein is CASSSLQGGRGTDTQYF. The chain uses TRBV7-8 and TRBJ2-3; D is possibly TRBD1 (6 bases). Germline V gene sequence: CDR1 SGHVS, CDR2 FQNEAQ. V lost 4 bases and J lost 1, with 18 bases in between. This CDR3 has 17 amino acids.